This T cell receptor (beta chain) was recovered during a study of identical twins. The germline gives CDR1 MDHEN, CDR2 SYDVKM. The CDR3 has 13 amino acids. Trimming left V 8 bases short and J 3 bases short, with 13 bases between. The authors used template switching to add a universal primer site and gave cDNA unique molecular identifiers. Each CDR3 protein gets one entry after TCRdb re-called the 5' RACE reads with MiXCR. Seen here are 690,000 or so distinct CDR3 sequences, approximately 6% observed once, and the top ten hold 1.5% to 2%. This clonotype was recorded many times. V is TRBV28 and J is TRBJ1-2; maybe TRBD1 (5 bases). Sequencing input: naive T cells sorted from blood. This sequence originates from a man younger than 30 in good health. The CDR3: CASWGRPHYGYTF. The CDR3 DNA follows: TGTGCCAGCTGGGGCAGACCCCACTATGGCTACACCTTC.